The 12 T cell receptor beta chains in this list originate from one sample, sequenced in a study of blood T cell repertoires in COVID-19. TCRdb's table, derived via immunoSEQ multiplex PCR, lists solely in-frame clones and lacks some. Among about 210,000 clones listed, about 86% were seen once. The sequenced sample was PBMCs or T cells enriched from blood (not recorded which). These TCRs come from a woman in her fifties or sixties with acute COVID-19.

This rearrangement joins TRBV9 to TRBJ2-7, with 9 bases fitting TRBD1. Germline values: CDR1 SGDLS, CDR2 YYNGEE. CDR3 size: 14 residues. The ends lost 3 bases at V and 5 bases at J; junction bases unmatched: 6. Written as DNA, the CDR3 is TGTGCCAGCAGCGGGATGACAGGGGGAGACGAGCAGTACTTC. Translated: CASSGMTGGDEQYF.

V usage is TRBV9 and J usage is TRBJ2-2; 9 nucleotides agree with TRBD2. Germline CDR1 SGDLS, CDR2 YYNGEE. The V segment lost 0 bases and the J segment 4 bases; nucleotides outside the gene matches: 4. The CDR3 spans 16 residues. The DNA for the CDR3 is TGTGCCAGCAGCGTAGCATCTAGCGGGGCCACCGGGGAGCTGTTTTTT. Amino acid sequence: CASSVASSGATGELFF. The variable domain in full, completed from reference TRBV9 and TRBJ2-2, reads DSGVTQTPKHLITATGQRVTLRCSPRSGDLSVYWYQQSLDQGLQFLIQYYNGEERAKGNILERFSAQQFPDLHSELNLSSLELGDSALYFCASSVASSGATGELFFGEGSRLTVL.

This chain links TRBV10-3 with TRBJ2-7; D is possibly TRBD1 (5 bases). The CDR3 spans 14 residues. Trimming cost V 6 bases and J 9 bases, with 21 bases left between them. Looked up from germline, CDR1 is ENHRY and CDR2 is SYGVKD. CDR3 protein: CAISEPGSETRQYF. The CDR3 coding sequence is TGTGCCATCAGCGAACCAGGGTCAGAGACTCGGCAGTACTTC.

V usage is TRBV6-6 and J usage is TRBJ1-2; 7 bases match TRBD1. V lost 7 bases to trimming and J lost 8 bases; unmatched junction nucleotides: 7. Germline V CDR1 and CDR2: MNHNY, SVGAGI (reference sequence). This CDR3 contains 12 residues. Written as DNA, the CDR3 is TGTGCCAGCAACGACAGGGTTAGAGGCTACACCTTC. It translates to CASNDRVRGYTF.

The chain is built from TRBV7-2 and TRBJ2-1; 7 bases match TRBD1. The germline CDR1 and CDR2 sequences are SGHTA and FQGNSA. Trimming cost V 0 bases and J 4 bases; bases outside gene matches: 3. This CDR3 contains 15 residues. CDR3 loop: CASSLAGQRYNEQFF. In DNA form, the CDR3 reads TGTGCCAGCAGCTTAGCGGGACAGAGATACAATGAGCAGTTCTTC.

A few counts support this clone. The chain is built from TRBV27 and TRBJ1-5; TRBD1 is a possible D gene (6 bases). V was trimmed by 6 bases and J by 4 bases, leaving 19 bases between them. Germline CDR1 reads MNHEY; CDR2 reads SMNVEV (reference sequence). The CDR3 has 16 residues. CDR3 in DNA: TGTGCCAGCAGCCAATATGGACAGCCCGGTAATCAGCCCCAGCATTTT. Translation gives CASSQYGQPGNQPQHF.

The rearrangement links TRBV5-4 to TRBJ1-6, with 10 bases fitting TRBD1. Trimming took 0 bases from V and 12 from J; bases not matched to a gene: 6. Germline CDR1 and CDR2: SGHNT and YYREEE (reference sequence). The CDR3 spans 15 residues. CDR3 coding DNA: TGTGCCAGCAGCTTGGGACAGGGGGCGTTTGAACCCCTCCACTTT. It encodes CASSLGQGAFEPLHF.

The chain joins TRBV3-1 (or the pseudogene TRBV3-2) to TRBJ1-6; the D gene is possibly TRBD1 (6 bases). Between the trimmed V and J ends, which lost 1 base and 7 bases, there was a span of 14 bases. Looked up from germline, CDR1 is LGHDT and CDR2 is YNNKEL (reference sequence). There are 16 residues in the CDR3. The chain's CDR3 is CASSQGPGARNSPLHF. Written as DNA, the CDR3 is TGTGCCAGCAGCCAAGGCCCAGGGGCGCGGAATTCACCCCTCCACTTT.

In DNA, the CDR3 is TGTGCCAGCAGCTTAGCGTTAAGCGGGGGGGCGTTTGAGCAGTTCTTC. Translation gives CASSLALSGGAFEQFF. This sequence joins TRBV7-2 and TRBJ2-1; 10 nucleotides line up with TRBD2. Germline V gene lookup returns CDR1 SGHTA and CDR2 FQGNSA. Unmatched junction bases numbered 8, after V lost 0 bases and J lost 9 bases. This CDR3 spans 16 amino acids.

This clone was seen more than once but under ten times. V is TRBV29-1 and J is TRBJ1-2, with TRBD1 identical over 7 bases. CDR1 is SQVTM and CDR2 is ANQGSEA in the germline V gene. The CDR3 covers 16 residues. The V gene end was trimmed by 7 bases and the J gene end by 2 bases; junction bases not matched to a gene: 16. Here the CDR3 DNA reads TGCAGCGCAAAACAGGGGAATGCATTCCTAAACTATGGCTACACCTTC. Translated, it gives CSAKQGNAFLNYGYTF. Looking up the rest from reference TRBV29-1 and TRBJ1-2 gives the full variable domain: SAVISQKPSRDICQRGTSLTIQCQVDSQVTMMFWYRQQPGQSLTLIATANQGSEATYESGFVIDKFPISRPNLTFSTLTVSNMSPEDSSIYLCSAKQGNAFLNYGYTFGSGTRLTVV.

J is TRBJ2-5 and V is TRBV28; the match to TRBD1 covers 9 bases. The V segment lost 6 bases and the J segment 7 bases; nucleotides outside the gene matches: 9. Germline assignment: CDR1 MDHEN and CDR2 SYDVKM. The CDR3 is 14 residues long. The CDR3 DNA reads TGTGCCAGCAGCCGCAACAGGGGGCTAGGGACCCAGTACTTC. It is translated as CASSRNRGLGTQYF. The whole variable domain, remainder taken from reference TRBV28 and TRBJ2-5, is DVKVTQSSRYLVKRTGEKVFLECVQDMDHENMFWYRQDPGLGLRLIYFSYDVKMKEKGDIPEGYSVSREKKERFSLILESASTNQTSMYLCASSRNRGLGTQYFGPGTRLLVL.

This chain uses TRBV18 with TRBJ1-1; D remains unclear. Germline V gives CDR1 KGHSH, CDR2 LQKENI. This CDR3 has 13 residues. The V and J ends lost 8 bases and 9 bases respectively, with 19 bases between them. The CDR3 nucleotides read TGTGCCAGCCATCCGCCTTCAGACTACAAAGCTTTCTTT. It yields the protein CASHPPSDYKAFF.